One and the same sample provided the 21 T cell receptor beta chains below, sequenced in a study of PD-1 blockade in classical Hodgkin lymphoma. Only in-frame clones appear in the TCRdb table, and some are missing; sequencing was by immunoSEQ multiplex PCR. The sample holds 85,000 to 90,000 clones, about nine tenths seen once. Stated time point: cycle 4 day 1 (C4D1), after around six weeks of nivolumab. All the patients suffered relapse after autologous stem cell transplantation, and brentuximab vedotin exposure differed. The source was peripheral blood mononuclear cells (PBMCs), collected before the fourth cycle of nivolumab. All receptors come from a human donor with classical Hodgkin lymphoma.

The chain uses TRBV7-9 and TRBJ2-5, with D tentatively TRBD2 (5 bases). The germline V gene encodes CDR1 SEHNR and CDR2 FQNEAQ (reference sequence). CDR3 length: 14 residues. The V and J ends lost 2 bases and 5 bases respectively, with 12 bases between them. The CDR3 DNA reads TGTGCCAGCAGCTTACTTTCCGGCGGGGAGACCCAGTACTTC. Amino acid sequence: CASSLLSGGETQYF.

The chain is built from TRBV2 and TRBJ1-5, with TRBD1 matching 9 bases. Germline loops: CDR1 SNHLY, CDR2 FYNNEI. The CDR3 covers 15 residues. V lost 7 bases, J lost 3 bases, and 7 bases stayed unmatched. This chain's CDR3 is CASTEGQGVNQPQHF. As DNA, the CDR3 is TGTGCCAGCACGGAGGGACAGGGAGTCAATCAGCCCCAGCATTTT.

The V and J genes are TRBV30 and TRBJ2-1, with 7 bases identical to TRBD1. The CDR3 has 16 residues. CDR1 is GTSNPN and CDR2 is SVGIG in the germline V gene (reference sequence). V shed 0 bases and J 0 bases; nucleotides not matched to a gene: 5. CDR3 nucleotide sequence: TGTGCCTGGAGTGTTCCTAGGGACAGCTCCTACAATGAGCAGTTCTTC. Protein sequence: CAWSVPRDSSYNEQFF. The full variable domain, completed using reference TRBV30 and TRBJ2-1, is SQTIHQWPATLVQPVGSPLSLECTVEGTSNPNLYWYRQAAGRGLQLLFYSVGIGQISSEVPQNLSASRPQDRQFILSSKKLLLSDSGFYLCAWSVPRDSSYNEQFFGPGTRLTVL.

This CDR3 is CASSFFNGGAGGELFF. CDR3 sequence (DNA): TGTGCCAGCAGTTTTTTCAATGGGGGGGCGGGCGGGGAGCTGTTTTTT. The chain employs TRBV6-6 and TRBJ2-2; D may be TRBD2 (7 bases). Trimming stripped 4 bases from V and 7 bases from J, with 19 bases between. This CDR3 has 16 residues. Germline CDR1 MNHNY, CDR2 SVGAGI (reference sequence).

A single count supports this clone. The rearrangement uses TRBV7-2 and TRBJ1-2; a possible D gene is TRBD1 (5 bases). Per germline, CDR1 SGHTA and CDR2 FQGNSA. The length of the CDR3 is 13 residues. V lost 5 bases and J lost 4, with 11 bases in between. The CDR3, as DNA: TGTGCCAGCAGCCACGGGACTGCCTATGGCTACACCTTC. This translates into CASSHGTAYGYTF.

This sequence joins TRBV4-2 and TRBJ2-2, with D hard to call. V shed 1 base and J shed 4 bases, with 10 bases lying between them. Per germline, CDR1 LGHNA and CDR2 YNFKEQ. The CDR3 has 15 residues. Here the CDR3 reads CASSQGQRSTGELFF. DNA of the CDR3: TGTGCCAGCAGCCAAGGTCAGAGGAGCACCGGGGAGCTGTTTTTT.

The chain combines TRBV27 with TRBJ2-1, with 12 bases aligning to TRBD2. With 3 bases clipped from V and 7 bases from J, the junction kept 4 bases outside the gene matches. Germline V gene data show CDR1 as MNHEY and CDR2 as SMNVEV (reference sequence). CDR3 length: 15 amino acids. CDR3 loop: CASSFRTSGVNEQFF. CDR3 DNA: TGTGCCAGCAGTTTCAGGACTAGCGGGGTGAATGAGCAGTTCTTC.

The CDR3 region is CSVDPGLHNEKLFF. The DNA of the CDR3 is TGCAGCGTTGACCCCGGTCTTCATAATGAAAAACTGTTTTTT. The J gene is TRBJ1-4, the V gene TRBV29-1; D ambiguous. CDR1 and CDR2 from the germline V gene are SQVTM and ANQGSEA. Between the trimmed V and J ends, which lost 3 bases and 4 bases, there was a span of 12 bases. The CDR3 sequence is 14 residues long.

In DNA form, the CDR3 reads TGTGCCAGCGGTATGACAGCGAGCTCCTACGAGCAGTACTTC. Protein: CASGMTASSYEQYF. The V call is TRBV6-1, the J call TRBJ2-7; D possibly corresponds to TRBD1 (5 bases). CDR1 is MNHNS, CDR2 SASEGT, per germline. Deletions cut 8 bases from V and 0 bases from J, with 14 bases between. This CDR3 is built from 14 residues.

The chain couples TRBV4-3 to TRBJ2-2; D gene uncertain. The CDR3 spans 15 residues. Trimming shortened V by 1 base and J by 3 bases, and 9 bases separated the two germline ends. The germline CDR1 and CDR2 sequences are LGHNA and YSLEER. In DNA form, the CDR3 reads TGCGCCAGCAGCCAAGCTGGGTGGTACACCGGGGAGCTGTTTTTT. Translating gives CASSQAGWYTGELFF.

V gene TRBV7-9 combines with J gene TRBJ2-2; no clear D. V gave up 1 base and J gave up 1 base, with 10 bases separating them. The CDR3 runs to 16 residues. Looked up from germline, CDR1 is SEHNR and CDR2 is FQNEAQ (reference sequence). CDR3 residues: CASSLVRVRNTGELFF. The CDR3 DNA reads TGTGCCAGCAGCTTAGTTAGGGTTCGGAACACCGGGGAGCTGTTTTTT.

The chain combines TRBV14 with TRBJ2-5; no reliable D call. Trimming pared 1 base from V and 4 bases from J, leaving 10 bases between. Germline assignment: CDR1 SGHDN and CDR2 FVKESK. The length of the CDR3 is 14 residues. CDR3 sequence reads: CASSQGGFGETQYF. The CDR3 DNA reads as TGTGCCAGCAGCCAAGGCGGTTTCGGAGAGACCCAGTACTTC.

The chain employs TRBV6-1 and TRBJ2-7; 9 bases match TRBD1. The length of the CDR3 is 13 residues. V was pared by 8 bases and J by 5 bases, with 7 bases of the junction left unmatched. CDR1 MNHNS and CDR2 SASEGT come from the germline V gene. The CDR3 sequence: CASRTGEWNEQYF. The CDR3 DNA follows: TGTGCCAGCCGGACAGGGGAATGGAACGAGCAGTACTTC.

The V call is TRBV27, the J call TRBJ2-7, with 12 bases identical to TRBD2. Germline CDR1 is MNHEY and CDR2 is SMNVEV (reference sequence). The ends lost 5 bases at V and 6 bases at J; junction bases unmatched: 8. The CDR3 extends over 15 amino acids. The CDR3 sequence: CASSELAGGFGEQYF. The CDR3 DNA reads as TGTGCCAGCAGTGAACTAGCGGGGGGTTTTGGCGAGCAGTACTTC.

This sequence joins TRBV13 and TRBJ2-3, with 8 bases matching TRBD2. Germline-derived CDR1 and CDR2 are PRHDT and FYEKMQ (reference sequence). The trim removed 5 bases at V and 1 base at J, leaving 8 bases unmatched. The CDR3 covers 16 residues. The chain's CDR3 is CASSPRGSGGTDTQYF. CDR3 bases: TGTGCCAGCAGCCCCCGTGGTAGCGGGGGCACAGATACGCAGTATTTT.

The genes are TRBV2 and TRBJ2-5; D is perhaps TRBD1 or TRBD2 (5 bases each). The CDR3 covers 12 residues. The germline V gene has CDR1 SNHLY and CDR2 FYNNEI. V dropped 6 bases and J dropped 4 bases, with 9 bases sitting between them. CDR3 bases: TGTGCCAGCAGCGGGGCGGGAGAGACCCAGTACTTC. Translated: CASSGAGETQYF.

This sequence joins TRBV4-2 and TRBJ2-4; no clear D. The germline V gene has CDR1 LGHNA and CDR2 YNFKEQ. This CDR3 contains 18 residues. Trimming removed 0 bases at V and 3 bases at J, with 18 bases between. CDR3 DNA sequence: TGTGCCAGCAGCCAAGAGCGAAGTGGCGCCTGGGGCAAAAACATTCAGTACTTC. Translating it yields CASSQERSGAWGKNIQYF.

A few counts support this clone. The rearrangement links TRBV30 to TRBJ1-6; 9 nucleotides line up with TRBD1. CDR3 length: 16 amino acids. With V trimmed by 8 bases and J by 7 bases, 15 bases remained unmatched. Germline values: CDR1 GTSNPN, CDR2 SVGIG (reference sequence). The CDR3 nucleotides are TGTGCCAGCGTTCCCTCCCTGGGACAGGGAAATTCACCCCTCCACTTT. This encodes CASVPSLGQGNSPLHF.

The J gene is TRBJ1-1, the V gene TRBV7-9, with D maybe TRBD1 (6 bases). CDR3 size: 16 residues. The germline gives CDR1 SEHNR, CDR2 FQNEAQ (reference sequence). Trimming took off 1 base at V and 2 bases at J, with 14 bases between the two ends. In DNA, the CDR3 is TGTGCCAGCAGCTTAGGTTCTGGCAGGGGTAACACTGAAGCTTTCTTT. Translated, it gives CASSLGSGRGNTEAFF. Based on the CDR3 plus reference TRBV7-9 and TRBJ1-1, the full variable domain is DTGVSQNPRHKITKRGQNVTFRCDPISEHNRLYWYRQTLGQGPEFLTYFQNEAQLEKSRLLSDRFSAERPKGSFSTLEIQRTEQGDSAMYLCASSLGSGRGNTEAFFGQGTRLTVV.

The chain is built from TRBV7-8 and TRBJ2-5; the match to TRBD2 covers 8 bases. J lost 3 bases, V lost 5 bases, and 17 bases had no gene match. The CDR3 consists of 18 residues. CDR1 is SGHVS and CDR2 is FQNEAQ in the germline V gene. The CDR3 is CASSGMFGPGGGEETQYF. DNA of the CDR3: TGTGCCAGCAGCGGTATGTTTGGCCCGGGGGGGGGCGAAGAGACCCAGTACTTC.

V is TRBV10-1 and J is TRBJ2-7, with 9 bases aligning to TRBD1. The CDR3 consists of 14 residues. CDR1 and CDR2 from the germline V gene are WNHNN and SYGVQD (reference sequence). J gave up 5 bases and V 5 bases, and 7 bases lay outside the gene matches. The CDR3 loop is CASSLGQGPDEQYF. The CDR3 DNA reads TGCGCCAGCAGTCTGGGACAGGGTCCCGACGAGCAGTACTTC.